These 30 T cell receptor beta chains were sequenced from one sample in a study of T cells in Graves' hyperthyroidism and ophthalmopathy. RNA transcripts served as the template for amplifying TCR beta CDR3 regions. The HTBI set primed first-round TCR CDR3 RT-PCR. One entry per CDR3 protein results from TCRdb running MiXCR on the multiplex PCR reads. Of around 530,000 distinct CDR3 sequences listed, roughly 17% are singletons. Sequencing was carried out using blood. These receptor sequences come from a woman under 30 with Graves' ophthalmopathy.

The chain combines TRBV11-2 with TRBJ2-2; no clear D. CDR1 SGHAT and CDR2 FQNNGV come from the germline V gene. With 5 bases removed from V and 5 bases from J, the gap between germline ends came to 9 bases. CDR3 size: 13 residues. The CDR3 protein is CASSPQETGELFF. CDR3 DNA: TGTGCCAGCAGCCCGCAGGAAACCGGGGAGCTGTTTTTT.

There are a few counts of this clonotype. The chain is built from TRBV19 and TRBJ1-1, with D possibly matching TRBD1 (6 bases). CDR1 is LNHDA, CDR2 SQIVND, per germline (reference sequence). CDR3 length equals 14 residues. The V and J ends lost 5 bases and 0 bases respectively, with 10 bases between them. Here the CDR3 reads CASSEGGMNTEAFF. The CDR3 DNA is TGTGCCAGTAGTGAGGGGGGAATGAACACTGAAGCTTTCTTT. The whole variable domain, remainder taken from reference TRBV19 and TRBJ1-1, is DGGITQSPKYLFRKEGQNVTLSCEQNLNHDAMYWYRQDPGQGLRLIYYSQIVNDFQKGDIAEGYSVSREKKESFPLTVTSAQKNPTAFYLCASSEGGMNTEAFFGQGTRLTVV.

This sequence joins TRBV19 and TRBJ2-1, with D perhaps being TRBD1 or TRBD2 (5 bases each). This CDR3 contains 17 residues. V was shortened by 9 bases and J by 0 bases, with 21 bases between the two germline ends. CDR1 and CDR2 (germline): LNHDA, SQIVND (reference sequence). The CDR3 DNA sequence: TGTGCCAGCACCGCCGGGGCTCATTATAGCTCCTACAATGAGCAGTTCTTC. It encodes CASTAGAHYSSYNEQFF.

In the case of this clonotype: The CDR3 does not end in the conserved phenylalanine or tryptophan, so this is likely a read error. This chain joins TRBV20-1 and TRBJ2-7, with D perhaps assigned TRBD1 or TRBD2 (5 bases each). The CDR3 runs 12 residues. Per germline, CDR1 DFQATT and CDR2 SNEGSKA (reference sequence). Trimming pared 7 bases from V and 3 bases from J, leaving 13 bases between. The CDR3 DNA follows: TGCAGTGGGGACCGCCAGAACTACGAGCAGTACCTC. Its translation: CSGDRQNYEQYL.

The genes are TRBV20-1 and TRBJ2-7; D ambiguous. V gave up 0 bases and J gave up 7 bases, with 7 bases separating them. The CDR3 runs to 11 residues. Looked up from germline, CDR1 is DFQATT and CDR2 is SNEGSKA (reference sequence). In nucleotides, the CDR3 is TGCAGTGCTAGAGAAGGTGCGGAGCAGTACTTC. It yields the protein CSAREGAEQYF.

V and J are TRBV20-1 and TRBJ1-2; TRBD1 matches at 12 bases. CDR3 length: 12 residues. The germline V gene encodes CDR1 DFQATT and CDR2 SNEGSKA (reference sequence). V trimming: 6 bases; J trimming: 6 bases; junction bases outside the gene matches: 2. CDR3 region: CSAGTGGDGYTF. CDR3 coding DNA: TGCAGTGCAGGGACAGGGGGCGATGGCTACACCTTC.

Only a few counts were recorded for this clonotype. The junction and the germline gene differ at one end; a read error may be behind it. The V and J genes are TRBV6-1 and TRBJ2-5; the match to TRBD1 covers 7 bases. CDR1 is MNHNS, CDR2 SASEGT, per germline. The CDR3 is made up of 14 amino acids. In DNA, the CDR3 is TGTGCCAGCACCGACAGGGACCTCCAAGAGGCCCAGTACTTC. It specifies CASTDRDLQEAQYF.

The sample holds a few counts of this clonotype. Sequence at one end of the junction differs from germline and may be a read error. The gene calls are TRBV20-1 and TRBJ2-1; TRBD2 might be the D (5 bases). The CDR3 consists of 12 residues. Germline CDR1 and CDR2: DFQATT and SNEGSKA (reference sequence). The CDR3 is CSATRYNNEQFF. The CDR3 DNA reads as TGCAGCGCTACTAGATATAACAATGAGCAGTTCTTC.

The sample holds many counts of this clonotype. This chain joins TRBV6-5 and TRBJ1-2; TRBD1 might be the D (5 bases). The CDR3 runs to 14 residues. Looked up from germline, CDR1 is MNHEY and CDR2 is SVGAGI. Trimming pared 0 bases from V and 6 bases from J, leaving 11 bases between. The CDR3 DNA follows: TGTGCCAGCAGTTACTCGCGGGGGAACAATGGCTACACCTTC. Translation gives CASSYSRGNNGYTF.

This clonotype was detected many times. CDR3 sequence: CASGTLAGGETQYF. Here the CDR3 DNA reads TGTGCCAGCGGAACACTAGCGGGGGGAGAGACCCAGTACTTC. The rearrangement joins TRBV2 to TRBJ2-5; 12 bases are a match to TRBD2. V lost 8 bases to trimming and J lost 4 bases; unmatched junction nucleotides: 5. In germline, CDR1 is SNHLY, CDR2 FYNNEI. CDR3 length equals 14 residues.

This clonotype was counted ten times or more. The chain joins TRBV7-2 to TRBJ2-6; D is perhaps TRBD1 or TRBD2 (5 bases each). Trimming shortened V by 1 base and J by 10 bases, and 11 bases separated the two germline ends. Germline CDR1 is SGHTA and CDR2 is FQGNSA. The CDR3 has 14 residues. As DNA, the CDR3 is TGTGCCAGCAGCTTAGACGGGGCACAAAACGTCCTGACTTTC. Protein product: CASSLDGAQNVLTF.

Concerning this clonotype: This may arise from a read error, as a much more abundant clone is one base away. This chain uses TRBV12-3 or TRBV12-4 with TRBJ2-2; D is possibly TRBD2 (6 bases). The CDR3 sequence is 15 residues long. In nucleotides, the CDR3 is TGTGCCAGCAGTTTGCGGGGCGCGAACACCGGGGGGCTGTTTTTT. It yields the protein CASSLRGANTGGLFF.

This clonotype was found many times. The V call is TRBV3-1, the J call TRBJ2-7; D remains unclear. This CDR3 is built from 12 residues. V was pared by 6 bases and J by 3 bases, with 9 bases between. Germline CDR1 reads LGHDT; CDR2 reads YNNKEL (reference sequence). The CDR3 reads CASSRAGYEQYF. CDR3 coding DNA: TGTGCCAGCAGTCGGGCCGGCTACGAGCAGTACTTC.

Of note for this clonotype: A read error is possible here, since a much larger clone lies one base away. This chain connects TRBV30 to TRBJ1-1; D ambiguous. CDR1 and CDR2 (germline): GTSNPN, SVGIG (reference sequence). The CDR3 runs 13 residues. Trimming stripped 5 bases from V and 2 bases from J, with 12 bases between. CDR3 nucleotide sequence: TGTGCCTGGGCCTTTACTGGCAACACTGAAGCTTTCTTT. Translation: CAWAFTGNTEAFF.

This clonotype was counted only a few times. The CDR3 bases are TGTGCCTGGAGTGAAGGAGCGGGATCCAATGAGCAGTTCTTC. Translation gives CAWSEGAGSNEQFF. The chain links TRBV30 to TRBJ2-1, with 7 nucleotides matching TRBD2. Germline loops: CDR1 GTSNPN, CDR2 SVGIG (reference sequence). The ends lost 1 base at V and 6 bases at J; junction bases unmatched: 6. The CDR3 extends over 14 amino acids.

The V and J genes are TRBV6-1 and TRBJ1-1; D unresolved. Trimming removed 5 bases at V and 1 base at J, with 14 bases between. The CDR3 length is 15 residues. The germline V gene encodes CDR1 MNHNS and CDR2 SASEGT. CDR3 in amino acids: CASSKGLLQNTEAFF. The CDR3 nucleotides read TGTGCCAGCAGTAAAGGCCTCCTTCAGAACACTGAAGCTTTCTTT.

V and J are TRBV7-9 and TRBJ2-2; TRBD1 matches at 8 bases. The ends lost 4 bases at V and 3 bases at J; junction bases unmatched: 7. The CDR3 loop spans 16 amino acids. The germline gives CDR1 SEHNR, CDR2 FQNEAQ (reference sequence). The CDR3 nucleotides are TGTGCCAGCAGCTCCCGACAGGGGAAGGACACCGGGGAGCTGTTTTTT. It specifies CASSSRQGKDTGELFF.

The chain combines TRBV27 with TRBJ2-5; D is ambiguous. CDR1 MNHEY and CDR2 SMNVEV come from the germline V gene (reference sequence). The ends were cut back, 0 bases at V and 5 bases at J, with 13 bases in the middle. The CDR3 totals 15 residues. The CDR3 nucleotides are TGTGCCAGCAGTTTATCACCCGGGCCGGTGGAGACCCAGTACTTC. Encoded protein: CASSLSPGPVETQYF.

The gene calls are TRBV7-8 and TRBJ2-3; TRBD2 matches at 7 bases. CDR1 and CDR2 from the germline V gene are SGHVS and FQNEAQ. CDR3 length equals 14 residues. The ends lost 0 bases at V and 8 bases at J; junction bases unmatched: 5. The CDR3 is CASSLAGVAGTQYF. In nucleotides, the CDR3 is TGTGCCAGCAGCTTAGCGGGAGTAGCGGGTACGCAGTATTTT.

This clonotype has more than one count but fewer than ten. The rearrangement links TRBV7-2 to TRBJ2-1; 8 positions match TRBD2. The germline gives CDR1 SGHTA, CDR2 FQGNSA. The V segment lost 5 bases and the J segment 1 base; nucleotides outside the gene matches: 10. CDR3 length: 17 residues. The CDR3 sequence: CASSHPLAGGSYNEQFF. The CDR3 DNA reads as TGTGCCAGCAGCCACCCTCTTGCGGGAGGATCCTACAATGAGCAGTTCTTC.

As for this clonotype: This is likely a read error, given that the CDR3 carries no conserved phenylalanine or tryptophan at its end. V is TRBV19 and J is TRBJ2-3; tentative D call: TRBD2 (6 bases). This CDR3 is 14 amino acids long. CDR1 and CDR2 from the germline V gene are LNHDA and SQIVND (reference sequence). Trimming left V 5 bases short and J 2 bases short, with 11 bases between. CDR3 bases: TGTGCCAGTAGTGGTTGGGGACTCACAGATACGCAGTATCTT. It is translated as CASSGWGLTDTQYL.

V and J are TRBV20-1 and TRBJ2-3, with 9 nucleotides matching TRBD2. Germline CDR1 is DFQATT and CDR2 is SNEGSKA (reference sequence). V trimming: 7 bases; J trimming: 1 base; junction bases outside the gene matches: 0. The length of the CDR3 is 12 residues. The CDR3 nucleotides are TGCAGTGGGACTAGCGGCACAGATACGCAGTATTTT. This translates into CSGTSGTDTQYF.

This clonotype has at least ten counts. The V and J genes are TRBV30 and TRBJ2-1, with TRBD2 identical over 9 bases. Looked up from germline, CDR1 is GTSNPN and CDR2 is SVGIG (reference sequence). The junction had 2 bases not matched to a gene; V was cut back by 1 base and J by 4 bases. The CDR3 contains 14 residues. CDR3 DNA sequence: TGTGCCTGGAGTGGGACTAGCGTATACAATGAGCAGTTCTTC. Encoded protein: CAWSGTSVYNEQFF.

This clonotype came up many times. The rearrangement links TRBV20-1 to TRBJ2-5; D unresolved. V was cut by 3 bases and J by 2 bases, with 10 bases left in between. CDR1 DFQATT and CDR2 SNEGSKA come from the germline V gene (reference sequence). This CDR3 is 13 amino acids long. Here the CDR3 reads CSASRPGQETQYF. DNA for the CDR3: TGCAGTGCTAGTAGGCCTGGGCAAGAGACCCAGTACTTC.

This clonotype was seen many times. The rearrangement links TRBV3-1 to TRBJ2-7; no firm D call. Germline V gives CDR1 LGHDT, CDR2 YNNKEL (reference sequence). This CDR3 has 13 residues. Trimming stripped 0 bases from V and 5 bases from J, with 8 bases between. The CDR3 is CASSQEGAHEQYF. CDR3 DNA sequence: TGTGCCAGCAGCCAAGAAGGAGCCCACGAGCAGTACTTC.

This clonotype occurred many times. The V gene is TRBV7-2, the J gene TRBJ1-2; 7 nucleotides agree with TRBD1. Germline V gene lookup returns CDR1 SGHTA and CDR2 FQGNSA. The length of the CDR3 is 15 residues. The V gene end was trimmed by 3 bases and the J gene end by 7 bases; junction bases not matched to a gene: 11. The CDR3 sequence is CASSFPLGQEVGYTF. For the CDR3, the DNA is TGTGCCAGCAGCTTTCCCCTTGGACAGGAAGTTGGCTACACCTTC.

This clonotype has a count of ten or more. The V call is TRBV7-2, the J call TRBJ1-1; possibly TRBD1 for D (5 bases). Germline-derived CDR1 and CDR2 are SGHTA and FQGNSA. This CDR3 comprises 14 residues. V shed 2 bases and J shed 6 bases, with 13 bases lying between them. The CDR3 DNA sequence: TGTGCCAGCAGCTTAAGTGGGCAGGGCCCTGAAGCTTTCTTT. Protein product: CASSLSGQGPEAFF.

The chain recombines TRBV28 with TRBJ2-7, with 11 bases aligning to TRBD1. The CDR3 consists of 17 residues. Trimming at V came to 6 bases and at J to 3 bases, leaving 13 bases not matched to a gene. CDR1 and CDR2 from the germline V gene are MDHEN and SYDVKM. The CDR3 DNA reads as TGTGCCAGCAGCATTAGCGGGAGTGGGACAGGGGGCTACGAGCAGTACTTC. Its translation is CASSISGSGTGGYEQYF.

This clonotype was detected a few times. The genes are TRBV10-1 and TRBJ1-2; TRBD1 aligns across 7 bases. From germline, CDR1 is WNHNN and CDR2 SYGVQD (reference sequence). The CDR3 length is 17 residues. The V and J ends lost 6 bases and 4 bases, in that order; junction bases with no gene match: 17. The CDR3 region is CASRVSFTGDGVYGYTF. CDR3 coding DNA: TGCGCCAGCAGAGTCAGCTTTACAGGGGATGGTGTCTATGGCTACACCTTC.

This clonotype has at least ten counts. This rearrangement joins TRBV20-1 to TRBJ1-5; D gene ambiguous. Germline V gene data show CDR1 as DFQATT and CDR2 as SNEGSKA (reference sequence). The CDR3 spans 13 residues. The ends were cut back, 3 bases at V and 4 bases at J, with 10 bases in the middle. The CDR3 nucleotides read TGCAGTGCTAGTGGAGGAAGAAATCAGCCCCAGCATTTT. Translated, it gives CSASGGRNQPQHF.